Listed here are 20 T cell receptor beta chains from one sample, sequenced in a study of T cells in Graves' hyperthyroidism and ophthalmopathy. There were TCR beta CDR3 regions amplified from RNA transcripts. First-round RT-PCR targeting the TCR CDR3 was performed with the HTBI primer set. Each CDR3 protein gets one entry after TCRdb re-called the multiplex PCR reads with MiXCR. The sample holds about 510,000 distinct CDR3 sequences, 11% to 15% seen once. Sequencing was done on a sample of blood. The receptors here all came from a woman in her thirties or forties with Graves' hyperthyroidism.

This clonotype was seen repeatedly, ten times or more. The chain joins TRBV12-3 or TRBV12-4 to TRBJ2-7, with D uncertain. This CDR3 is built from 13 residues. V lost 3 bases to trimming and J lost 3 bases, with 9 bases between them. The chain's CDR3 is CASSFGLLYEQYF. The CDR3 DNA is TGTGCCAGCAGTTTTGGATTACTCTACGAGCAGTACTTC.

Remarks on this clonotype: This could be a read error, since a much larger clone is one nucleotide away. CDR3 bases: TGTGCCAGCAGCTTGTTTTTGGTGGGGAGCACTGAAGCTTTCTTT. This codes for CASSLFLVGSTEAFF. The chain recombines TRBV5-5 with TRBJ1-1; D not resolved. The germline gives CDR1 SGHKS, CDR2 YYEKEE (reference sequence). Trimming pared 1 base from V and 4 bases from J, leaving 14 bases between. The CDR3 length is 15 residues.

This clonotype was recorded many times. The chain links TRBV15 to TRBJ2-5; 11 bases are shared with TRBD1. The length of the CDR3 is 13 residues. The germline V gene encodes CDR1 LNHNV and CDR2 YYDKDF (reference sequence). V trimming: 8 bases; J trimming: 5 bases; junction bases outside the gene matches: 4. The CDR3 bases are TGTGCCACCCGGACAGGGGGCAGGGAGACCCAGTACTTC. This codes for CATRTGGRETQYF.

The chain uses TRBV11-2 and TRBJ2-2, with 11 positions matching TRBD2. J lost 6 bases, V lost 5 bases, and 20 bases had no gene match. The CDR3 length is 20 residues. Germline assignment: CDR1 SGHAT and CDR2 FQNNGV. The CDR3: CASSQDWGPITSGSSGELFF. The CDR3 DNA reads as TGTGCCAGCAGCCAAGATTGGGGGCCAATAACTAGCGGGAGCTCCGGGGAGCTGTTTTTT.

This clonotype was seen repeatedly, ten times or more. V usage is TRBV12-3 or TRBV12-4 and J usage is TRBJ2-7, with D unresolved. V was trimmed by 3 bases and J by 6 bases, leaving 12 bases between them. CDR3 length: 13 amino acids. DNA of the CDR3: TGTGCCAGCAGTTTGGGGTTCAAAACCGAGCAGTACTTC. Its protein is CASSLGFKTEQYF.

This clonotype was picked up many times. This sequence joins TRBV11-2 and TRBJ1-2, with D possibly being TRBD1 (5 bases). The germline V and J ends were trimmed by 3 bases and 0 bases, with 11 bases remaining between them. The CDR3 has 15 amino acids. Germline V gives CDR1 SGHAT, CDR2 FQNNGV. The CDR3 sequence: CASSFKDTTNYGYTF. The CDR3 DNA is TGTGCCAGCAGCTTTAAGGACACTACTAACTATGGCTACACCTTC. The variable domain in full, completed from reference TRBV11-2 and TRBJ1-2, reads EAGVAQSPRYKIIEKRQSVAFWCNPISGHATLYWYQQILGQGPKLLIQFQNNGVVDDSQLPKDRFSAERLKGVDSTLKIQPAKLEDSAVYLCASSFKDTTNYGYTFGSGTRLTVV.

This clonotype was observed many times. This chain joins TRBV28 and TRBJ1-5, with D hard to call. The CDR3 loop spans 14 amino acids. Germline V gene sequence: CDR1 MDHEN, CDR2 SYDVKM. Trimming pared 6 bases from V and 3 bases from J, leaving 12 bases between. CDR3 nucleotide sequence: TGTGCCAGCAGGGTAAGAAGACACAATCAGCCCCAGCATTTT. This translates into CASRVRRHNQPQHF.

This clonotype was counted many times. The chain recombines TRBV9 with TRBJ2-7; D gene uncertain. With 1 base removed from V and 2 bases from J, the gap between germline ends came to 10 bases. The CDR3 length is 14 residues. CDR1 is SGDLS, CDR2 YYNGEE, per germline. CDR3 sequence (DNA): TGTGCCAGCAGCGTATCCAGCGCAACCTACGAGCAGTACTTC. This sequence encodes CASSVSSATYEQYF.

In its sample, this clonotype was seen many times. The chain links TRBV4-1 to TRBJ2-7; 7 bases align to TRBD1. The CDR3 extends over 14 amino acids. The trim removed 5 bases at V and 7 bases at J, leaving 11 bases unmatched. Germline CDR1 is MGHRA and CDR2 is YSYEKL. CDR3 protein: CASSKPGQTSEQYF. In DNA, the CDR3 is TGCGCCAGCAGCAAGCCGGGACAGACGTCGGAGCAGTACTTC.

This clonotype has only a few counts. The chain joins TRBV6-5 to TRBJ1-2, with 8 bases lining up with TRBD1. This CDR3 has 17 residues. Trimming at V came to 2 bases and at J to 8 bases, leaving 16 bases not matched to a gene. Germline assignment: CDR1 MNHEY and CDR2 SVGAGI. In DNA, the CDR3 is TGTGCCAGCAGTTACGAGACAGGGGATGTCGGCCGATCCGGCTACACCTTC. Amino acid sequence: CASSYETGDVGRSGYTF.

This clonotype has at least ten counts. The chain couples TRBV2 to TRBJ2-2; D possibly matches TRBD1 or TRBD2 (6 bases each). V was shortened by 8 bases and J by 1 base, with 14 bases between the two germline ends. The CDR3 is made up of 15 amino acids. Germline values: CDR1 SNHLY, CDR2 FYNNEI. The CDR3 DNA sequence: TGTGCCAGCTTAAAGGGGGGTGAGAACACCGGGGAGCTGTTTTTT. Residues: CASLKGGENTGELFF.

In this sample, this clonotype turned up many times. This chain uses TRBV20-1 with TRBJ1-1; 9 bases line up with TRBD1. The CDR3 is 14 amino acids. V was pared by 4 bases and J by 3 bases, with 6 bases of the junction left unmatched. CDR1 is DFQATT, CDR2 SNEGSKA, per germline (reference sequence). The CDR3 DNA sequence: TGCAGTGCTATTACAGGGGGCGTCGACACTGAAGCTTTCTTT. Residues: CSAITGGVDTEAFF.

This clonotype has a count of ten or more. The genes are TRBV28 and TRBJ2-7, with 12 bases fitting TRBD2. V was clipped by 6 bases and J by 4 bases; unmatched bases: 4. CDR1 is MDHEN and CDR2 is SYDVKM in the germline V gene. The CDR3 is 14 residues long. The chain's CDR3 is CASRTSGRSYEQYF. DNA for the CDR3: TGTGCCAGCAGGACTAGCGGGAGATCATACGAGCAGTACTTC.

In its sample, this clonotype was seen many times. The chain uses TRBV7-2 and TRBJ1-1, with 7 bases lining up with TRBD1. CDR3 length: 16 residues. V dropped 4 bases and J dropped 5; count of bases not matched to a gene: 13. Germline V gene sequence: CDR1 SGHTA, CDR2 FQGNSA. CDR3 coding DNA: TGTGCCAGCAGCTGGACCGCGAGGGACAGAAAGACTGAAGCTTTCTTT. Amino acids: CASSWTARDRKTEAFF.

This clonotype has more than one count but fewer than ten. This chain connects TRBV9 to TRBJ2-4; D is ambiguous. Germline-derived CDR1 and CDR2 are SGDLS and YYNGEE. The CDR3 covers 18 residues. Trimming stripped 0 bases from V and 0 bases from J, with 16 bases between. The CDR3, as DNA: TGTGCCAGCAGCGTAGGCGCTCCCGGAACCTTAGCCAAAAACATTCAGTACTTC. It codes for CASSVGAPGTLAKNIQYF.

The sample holds many counts of this clonotype. The conserved phenylalanine or tryptophan is not found at the CDR3 terminus, so this likely reflects a read error. The J gene is TRBJ2-7, the V gene TRBV20-1; D perhaps matches TRBD2 (5 bases). This CDR3 has 14 residues. Trimming removed 3 bases at V and 0 bases at J, with 12 bases between. Per germline, CDR1 DFQATT and CDR2 SNEGSKA (reference sequence). CDR3 in amino acids: CSARKGEGSYEQYS. The CDR3 nucleotides are TGCAGTGCTAGGAAGGGAGAAGGCTCCTACGAGCAGTACTCC.

The V and J genes are TRBV14 and TRBJ2-6; D tentatively reads TRBD1 or TRBD2 (5 bases each). V lost 6 bases, J lost 3 bases, and 18 bases lay in between. Germline CDR1 and CDR2: SGHDN and FVKESK. The CDR3 runs to 17 residues. CDR3 loop: CASSPPQGVVGANVLTF. For the CDR3, the DNA is TGTGCCAGCAGTCCGCCCCAGGGAGTGGTTGGGGCCAACGTCCTGACTTTC.

This clonotype has only a few counts. V gene TRBV5-1 combines with J gene TRBJ2-1; 8 positions match TRBD1. Looked up from germline, CDR1 is SGHRS and CDR2 is YFSETQ. The CDR3 is 15 residues long. V lost 5 bases and J lost 4; bases outside the gene matches: 8. CDR3 region: CASRLPGQVYNEQFF. CDR3 DNA: TGCGCCAGCAGGTTGCCGGGACAGGTGTACAATGAGCAGTTCTTC.

Of note for this clonotype: A single base separates this from a much larger clone, so it may be a read error. The gene calls are TRBV2 and TRBJ1-5, with D perhaps matching TRBD1 (5 bases). The CDR3 consists of 14 residues. Germline V gives CDR1 SNHLY, CDR2 FYNNEI. V was trimmed by 5 bases and J by 7 bases, leaving 15 bases between them. CDR3 sequence: CASSKGSLSQPQHF. In DNA, the CDR3 is TGTGCCAGCAGTAAGGGGTCGTTATCCCAGCCCCAGCATTTT.

Ten or more counts support this clonotype. The chain links TRBV5-1 to TRBJ2-7; a possible D gene is TRBD2 (6 bases). Germline V CDR1 and CDR2: SGHRS, YFSETQ. The length of the CDR3 is 16 residues. V was pared by 2 bases and J by 1 base, with 16 bases between. The CDR3 DNA reads as TGCGCCAGCAGCTTACTCAGCGGCGGGATTTCCTACGAGCAGTACTTC. This codes for CASSLLSGGISYEQYF.